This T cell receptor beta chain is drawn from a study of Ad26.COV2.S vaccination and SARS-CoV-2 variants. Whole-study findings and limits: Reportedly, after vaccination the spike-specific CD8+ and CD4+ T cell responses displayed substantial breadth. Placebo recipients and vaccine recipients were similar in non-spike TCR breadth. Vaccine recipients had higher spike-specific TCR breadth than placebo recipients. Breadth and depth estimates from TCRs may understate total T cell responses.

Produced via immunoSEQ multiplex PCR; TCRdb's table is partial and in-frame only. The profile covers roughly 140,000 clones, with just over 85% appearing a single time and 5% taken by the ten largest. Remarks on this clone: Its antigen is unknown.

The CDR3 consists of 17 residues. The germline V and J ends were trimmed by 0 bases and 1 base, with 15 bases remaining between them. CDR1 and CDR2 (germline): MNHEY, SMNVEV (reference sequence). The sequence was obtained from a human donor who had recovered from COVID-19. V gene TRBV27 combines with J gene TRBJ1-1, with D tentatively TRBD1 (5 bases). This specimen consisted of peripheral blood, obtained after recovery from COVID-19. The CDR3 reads CASSLSGAPAGNTEAFF. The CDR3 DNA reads TGTGCCAGCAGTTTATCAGGGGCGCCAGCGGGGAACACTGAAGCTTTCTTT.